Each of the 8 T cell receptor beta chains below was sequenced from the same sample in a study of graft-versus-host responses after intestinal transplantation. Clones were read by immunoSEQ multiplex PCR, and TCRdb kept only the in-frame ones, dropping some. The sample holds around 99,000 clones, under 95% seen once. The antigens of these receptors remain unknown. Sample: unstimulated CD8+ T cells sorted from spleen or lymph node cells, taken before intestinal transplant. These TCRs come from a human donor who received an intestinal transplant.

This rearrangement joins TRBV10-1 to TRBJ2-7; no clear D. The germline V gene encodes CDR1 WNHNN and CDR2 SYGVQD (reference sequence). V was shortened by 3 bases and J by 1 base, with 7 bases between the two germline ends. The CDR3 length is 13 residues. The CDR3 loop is CASSEHPSYEQYF. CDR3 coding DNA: TGCGCCAGCAGTGAACATCCGTCCTACGAGCAGTACTTC.

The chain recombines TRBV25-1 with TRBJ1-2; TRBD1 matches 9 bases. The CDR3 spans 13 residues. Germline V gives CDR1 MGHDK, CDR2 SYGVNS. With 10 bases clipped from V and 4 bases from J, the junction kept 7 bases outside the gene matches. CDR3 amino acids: CATLGTGRYGYTF. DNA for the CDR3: TGTGCCACCCTCGGGACAGGGCGCTATGGCTACACCTTC.

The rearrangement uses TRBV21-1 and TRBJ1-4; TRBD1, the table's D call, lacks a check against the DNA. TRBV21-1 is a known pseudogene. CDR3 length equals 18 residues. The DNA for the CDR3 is TGTGCCAGCAGCAAAGCCGGGACAGGGGAGACCTTAAATGAAAAACTGTTTTTT. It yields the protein CASSKAGTGETLNEKLFF.

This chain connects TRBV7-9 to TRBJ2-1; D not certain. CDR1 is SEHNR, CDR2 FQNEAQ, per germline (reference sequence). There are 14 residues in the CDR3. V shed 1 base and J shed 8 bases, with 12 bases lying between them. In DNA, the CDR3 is TGTGCCAGCAGCTTAGTTAGTACGTTCGATGAGCAGTTCTTC. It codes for CASSLVSTFDEQFF.

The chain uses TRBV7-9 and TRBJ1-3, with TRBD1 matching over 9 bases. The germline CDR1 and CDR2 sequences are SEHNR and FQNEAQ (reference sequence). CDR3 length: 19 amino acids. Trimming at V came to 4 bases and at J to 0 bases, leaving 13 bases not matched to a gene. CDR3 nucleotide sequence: TGTGCCAGCAGCTCGGCCGGGACAGGGCCTTTAAGCTCTGGAAACACCATATATTTT. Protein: CASSSAGTGPLSSGNTIYF.

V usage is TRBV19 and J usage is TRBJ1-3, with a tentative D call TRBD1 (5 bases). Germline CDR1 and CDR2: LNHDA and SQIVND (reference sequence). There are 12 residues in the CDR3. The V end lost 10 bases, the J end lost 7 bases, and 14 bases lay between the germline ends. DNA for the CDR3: TGTGCCACCGCGGGGGGGACGAACACCATATATTTT. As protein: CATAGGTNTIYF. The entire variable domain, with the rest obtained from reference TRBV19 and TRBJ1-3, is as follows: DGGITQSPKYLFRKEGQNVTLSCEQNLNHDAMYWYRQDPGQGLRLIYYSQIVNDFQKGDIAEGYSVSREKKESFPLTVTSAQKNPTAFYLCATAGGTNTIYFGEGSWLTVV.

CDR3 coding DNA: TGTGCCAGCAGTTACTCGAGGCAGGGATCCTACGAGCAGTACTTC. Amino acids: CASSYSRQGSYEQYF. The chain is built from TRBV6-6 and TRBJ2-7; D is possibly TRBD1 (5 bases). The V and J ends lost 0 bases and 1 base respectively, with 10 bases between them. In germline, CDR1 is MNHNY, CDR2 SVGAGI (reference sequence). This CDR3 comprises 15 residues.

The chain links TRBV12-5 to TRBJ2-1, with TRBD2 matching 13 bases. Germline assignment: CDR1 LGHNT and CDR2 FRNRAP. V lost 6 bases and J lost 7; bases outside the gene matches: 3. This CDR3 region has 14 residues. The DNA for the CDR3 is TGTGCTAGTGGGAGACTAGCGGGGGGTAATGAGCAGTTCTTC. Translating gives CASGRLAGGNEQFF. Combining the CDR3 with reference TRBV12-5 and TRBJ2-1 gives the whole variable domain DARVTQTPRHKVTEMGQEVTMRCQPILGHNTVFWYRQTMMQGLELLAYFRNRAPLDDSGMPKDRFSAEMPDATLATLKIQPSEPRDSAVYFCASGRLAGGNEQFFGPGTRLTVL.